This T cell receptor (beta chain) was sequenced in a study of T cell responses to AZD1222 COVID-19 vaccine. On this clone: Its antigen is not identified.

The CDR3 spans 13 residues. CDR1 and CDR2 (germline): MDHEN, SYDVKM. Trimming at V came to 7 bases and at J to 7 bases, leaving 10 bases not matched to a gene. The assay was immunoSEQ multiplex PCR, and TCRdb's table has in-frame clones only and misses some. The sample contains more than 140,000 clones, about 90% of which appear only once. Whole-study results and caveats: White British people made up most donors, females outnumbered males, and clonal diversity was possibly underestimated.

The rearrangement joins TRBV28 to TRBJ2-7, with TRBD1 matching over 7 bases. Sample: peripheral blood, taken on day 0 of AZD1222 vaccination. The TCR was taken from an adult in good health. CDR3 DNA: TGTGCCAGCACCCTGGGACAGCAACGAGAGCAGTACTTC. Its translation: CASTLGQQREQYF.